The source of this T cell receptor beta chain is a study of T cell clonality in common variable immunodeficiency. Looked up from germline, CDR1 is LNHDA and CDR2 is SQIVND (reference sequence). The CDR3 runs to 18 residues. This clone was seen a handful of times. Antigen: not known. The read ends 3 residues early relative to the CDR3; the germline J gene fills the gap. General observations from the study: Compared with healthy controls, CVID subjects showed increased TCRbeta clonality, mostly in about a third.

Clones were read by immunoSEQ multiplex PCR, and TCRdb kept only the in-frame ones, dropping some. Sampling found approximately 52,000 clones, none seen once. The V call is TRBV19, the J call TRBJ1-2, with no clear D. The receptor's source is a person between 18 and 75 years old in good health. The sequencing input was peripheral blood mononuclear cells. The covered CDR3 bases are TGTGCCAGTAGCCGGCCCGGACTAGCGGGAGGTAGCAAAAACATT. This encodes CASSRPGLAGGSKNI. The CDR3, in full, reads CASSRPGLAGGSKNIYTF.